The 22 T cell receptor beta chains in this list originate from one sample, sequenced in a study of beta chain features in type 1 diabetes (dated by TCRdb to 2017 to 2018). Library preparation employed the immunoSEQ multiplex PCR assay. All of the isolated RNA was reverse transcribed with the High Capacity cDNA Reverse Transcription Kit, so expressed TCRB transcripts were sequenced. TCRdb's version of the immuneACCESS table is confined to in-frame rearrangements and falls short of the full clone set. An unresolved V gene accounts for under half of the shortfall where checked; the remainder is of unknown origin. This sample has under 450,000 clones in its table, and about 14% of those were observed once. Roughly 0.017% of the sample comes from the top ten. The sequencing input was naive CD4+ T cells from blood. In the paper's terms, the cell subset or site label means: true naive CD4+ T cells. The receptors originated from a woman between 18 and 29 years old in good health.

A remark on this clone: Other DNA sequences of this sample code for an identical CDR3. The CDR3 spells CASSVTGTSVYNEQFF. In nucleotides, the CDR3 is TGTGCCAGCAGCGTGACCGGGACTAGCGTATACAATGAGCAGTTCTTC. The chain is built from TRBV9 and TRBJ2-1; 10 bases line up with TRBD2. The CDR3 is made up of 16 amino acids. From germline, CDR1 is SGDLS and CDR2 YYNGEE. Trimming cost V 2 bases and J 4 bases; bases outside gene matches: 6.

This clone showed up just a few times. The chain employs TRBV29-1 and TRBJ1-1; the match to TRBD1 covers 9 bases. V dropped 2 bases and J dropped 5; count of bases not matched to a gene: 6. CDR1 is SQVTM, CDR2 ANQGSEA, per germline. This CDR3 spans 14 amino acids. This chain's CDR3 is CSVETTGGATEAFF. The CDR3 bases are TGCAGCGTTGAAACTACAGGGGGCGCTACTGAAGCTTTCTTT. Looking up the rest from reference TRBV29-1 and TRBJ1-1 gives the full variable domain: SAVISQKPSRDICQRGTSLTIQCQVDSQVTMMFWYRQQPGQSLTLIATANQGSEATYESGFVIDKFPISRPNLTFSTLTVSNMSPEDSSIYLCSVETTGGATEAFFGQGTRLTVV.

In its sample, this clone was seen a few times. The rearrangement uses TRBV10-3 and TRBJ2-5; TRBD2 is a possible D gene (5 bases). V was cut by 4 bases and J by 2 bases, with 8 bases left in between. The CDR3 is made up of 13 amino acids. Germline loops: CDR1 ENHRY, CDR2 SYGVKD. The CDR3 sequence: CAISGTSQETQYF. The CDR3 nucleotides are TGTGCCATCAGTGGTACTAGTCAAGAGACCCAGTACTTC.

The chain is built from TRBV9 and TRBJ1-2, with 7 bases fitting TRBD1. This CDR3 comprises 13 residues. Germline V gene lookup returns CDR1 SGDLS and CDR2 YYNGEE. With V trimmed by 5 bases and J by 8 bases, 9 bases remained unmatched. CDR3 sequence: CASRRQGKGGYTF. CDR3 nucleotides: TGTGCCAGCAGACGACAGGGTAAGGGCGGCTACACCTTC.

In nucleotides, the CDR3 is TGTGCCTGGGAGGGCCTCTACAATGAGCAGTTCTTC. As protein: CAWEGLYNEQFF. The chain couples TRBV30 to TRBJ2-1, with D perhaps TRBD2 (5 bases). V was trimmed by 5 bases and J by 3 bases, leaving 8 bases between them. Germline CDR1 and CDR2: GTSNPN and SVGIG (reference sequence). This CDR3 spans 12 amino acids. Full variable domain (rest looked up from reference TRBV30 and TRBJ2-1): SQTIHQWPATLVQPVGSPLSLECTVEGTSNPNLYWYRQAAGRGLQLLFYSVGIGQISSEVPQNLSASRPQDRQFILSSKKLLLSDSGFYLCAWEGLYNEQFFGPGTRLTVL.

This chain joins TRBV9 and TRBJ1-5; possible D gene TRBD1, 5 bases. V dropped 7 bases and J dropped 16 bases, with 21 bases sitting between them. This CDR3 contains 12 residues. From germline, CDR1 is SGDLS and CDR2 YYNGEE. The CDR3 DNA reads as TGTGCCAGCGGGGGGGACGGGACTCCGGACCATTTT. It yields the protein CASGGDGTPDHF.

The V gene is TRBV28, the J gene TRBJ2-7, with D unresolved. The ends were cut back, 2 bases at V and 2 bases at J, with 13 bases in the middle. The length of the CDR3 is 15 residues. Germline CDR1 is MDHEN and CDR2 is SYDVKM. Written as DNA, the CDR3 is TGTGCCAGCAGTTTAGTCGGCTGGGCGCCCTACGAGCAGTACTTC. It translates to CASSLVGWAPYEQYF.

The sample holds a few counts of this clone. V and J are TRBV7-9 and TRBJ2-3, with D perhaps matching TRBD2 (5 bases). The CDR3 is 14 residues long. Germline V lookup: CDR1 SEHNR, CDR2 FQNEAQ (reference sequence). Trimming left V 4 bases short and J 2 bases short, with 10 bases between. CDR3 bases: TGTGCCAGCAGCTCAGGACTCACCACAGATACGCAGTATTTT. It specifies CASSSGLTTDTQYF.

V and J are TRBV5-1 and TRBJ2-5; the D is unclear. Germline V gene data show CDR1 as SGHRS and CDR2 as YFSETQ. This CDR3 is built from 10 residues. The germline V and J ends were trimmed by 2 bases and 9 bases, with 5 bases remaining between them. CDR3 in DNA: TGCGCCAGCAGCTTCGAGGCCCAGTACTTC. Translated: CASSFEAQYF.

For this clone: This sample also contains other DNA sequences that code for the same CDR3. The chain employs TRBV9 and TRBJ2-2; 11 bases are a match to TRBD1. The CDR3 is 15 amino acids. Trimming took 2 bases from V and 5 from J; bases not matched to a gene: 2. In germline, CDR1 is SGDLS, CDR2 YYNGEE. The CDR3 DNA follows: TGTGCCAGCAGCGTTGGGACAGGGGGAACCGGGGAGCTGTTTTTT. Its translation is CASSVGTGGTGELFF.

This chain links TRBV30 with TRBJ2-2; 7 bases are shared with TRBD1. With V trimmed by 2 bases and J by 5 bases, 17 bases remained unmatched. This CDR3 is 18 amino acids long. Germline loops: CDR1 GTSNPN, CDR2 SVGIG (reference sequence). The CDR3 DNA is TGTGCCTGGAGTCCAGTTAAACCCTTGACAGGGACGACCGGGGAGCTGTTTTTT. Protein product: CAWSPVKPLTGTTGELFF.

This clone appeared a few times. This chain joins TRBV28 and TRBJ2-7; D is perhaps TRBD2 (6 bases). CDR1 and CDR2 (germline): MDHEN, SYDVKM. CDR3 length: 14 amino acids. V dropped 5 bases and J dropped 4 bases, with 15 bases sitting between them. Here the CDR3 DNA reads TGTGCCAGCAGTGAGTCTCCGGGAGAATACGAGCAGTACTTC. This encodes CASSESPGEYEQYF.

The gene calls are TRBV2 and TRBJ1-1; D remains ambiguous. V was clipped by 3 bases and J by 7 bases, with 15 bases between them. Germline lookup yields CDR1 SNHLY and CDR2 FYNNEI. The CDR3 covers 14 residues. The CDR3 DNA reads TGTGCCAGCAGTGAGGGTCTATTGGGAGGTGAAGCTTTCTTT. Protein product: CASSEGLLGGEAFF.

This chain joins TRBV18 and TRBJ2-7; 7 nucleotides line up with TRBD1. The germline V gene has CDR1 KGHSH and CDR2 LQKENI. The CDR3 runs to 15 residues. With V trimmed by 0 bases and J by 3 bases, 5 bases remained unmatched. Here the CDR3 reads CASSPPSRDSYEQYF. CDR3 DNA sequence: TGTGCCAGCTCACCACCGAGCCGGGACAGCTACGAGCAGTACTTC.

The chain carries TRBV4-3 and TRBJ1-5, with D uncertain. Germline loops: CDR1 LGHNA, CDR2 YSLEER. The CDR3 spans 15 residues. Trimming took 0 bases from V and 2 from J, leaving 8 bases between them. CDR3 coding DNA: TGCGCCAGCAGCCAAGATCCATCGGGCAATCAGCCCCAGCATTTT. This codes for CASSQDPSGNQPQHF.

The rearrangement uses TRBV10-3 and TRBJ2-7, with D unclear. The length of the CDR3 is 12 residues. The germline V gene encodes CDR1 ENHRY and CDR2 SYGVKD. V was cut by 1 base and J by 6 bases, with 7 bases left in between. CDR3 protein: CAISELRGEQYF. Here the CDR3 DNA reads TGTGCCATCAGTGAGTTGCGTGGCGAGCAGTACTTC.

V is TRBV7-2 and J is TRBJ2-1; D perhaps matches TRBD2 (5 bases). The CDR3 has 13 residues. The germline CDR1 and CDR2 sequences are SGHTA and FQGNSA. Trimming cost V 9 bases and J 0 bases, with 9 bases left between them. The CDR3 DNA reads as TGTGCCAGTAGGACTGCCTCCTACAATGAGCAGTTCTTC. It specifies CASRTASYNEQFF.

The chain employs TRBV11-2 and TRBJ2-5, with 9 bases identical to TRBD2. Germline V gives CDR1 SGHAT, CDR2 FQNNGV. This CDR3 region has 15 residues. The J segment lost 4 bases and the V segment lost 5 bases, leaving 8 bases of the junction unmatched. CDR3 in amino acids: CASSSSGSPVETQYF. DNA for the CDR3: TGTGCCAGCAGCAGTAGCGGGAGTCCGGTAGAGACCCAGTACTTC. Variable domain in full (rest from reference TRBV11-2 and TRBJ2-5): EAGVAQSPRYKIIEKRQSVAFWCNPISGHATLYWYQQILGQGPKLLIQFQNNGVVDDSQLPKDRFSAERLKGVDSTLKIQPAKLEDSAVYLCASSSSGSPVETQYFGPGTRLLVL.

CDR3 bases: TGTGCCAGCTCACCGTCCCGAGAGACCCAGTACTTC. Its translation is CASSPSRETQYF. The chain combines TRBV18 with TRBJ2-5; D is undetermined. CDR3 size: 12 residues. Trimming stripped 3 bases from V and 4 bases from J, with 6 bases between. Germline CDR1 KGHSH, CDR2 LQKENI.

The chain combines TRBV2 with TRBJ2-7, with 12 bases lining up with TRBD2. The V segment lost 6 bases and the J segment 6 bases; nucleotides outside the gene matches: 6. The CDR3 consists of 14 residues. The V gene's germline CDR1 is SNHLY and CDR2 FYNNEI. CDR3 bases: TGTGCCAGCAGGAGACTAGCGGGAGCTTCCGAGCAGTACTTC. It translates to CASRRLAGASEQYF.

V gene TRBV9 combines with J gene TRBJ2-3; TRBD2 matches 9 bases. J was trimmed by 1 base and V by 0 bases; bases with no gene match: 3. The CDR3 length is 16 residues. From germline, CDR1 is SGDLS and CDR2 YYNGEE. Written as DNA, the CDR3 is TGTGCCAGCAGCGTAGCAGGCGGGAGGGGCACAGATACGCAGTATTTT. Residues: CASSVAGGRGTDTQYF.

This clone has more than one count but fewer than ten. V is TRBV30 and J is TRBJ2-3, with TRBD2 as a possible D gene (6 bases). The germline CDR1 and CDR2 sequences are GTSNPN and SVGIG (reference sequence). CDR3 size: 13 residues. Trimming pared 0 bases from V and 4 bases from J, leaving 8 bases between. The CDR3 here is CAWSVSSADTQYF. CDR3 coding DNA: TGTGCCTGGAGTGTATCTAGCGCAGATACGCAGTATTTT.